These 15 T cell receptor beta chains share one sample of origin, sequenced in a study of blood T cell dynamics during melanoma immunotherapy (TCRdb year 2020). Libraries came from the immunoSEQ multiplex PCR assay. TCRdb took over this immuneACCESS table, retaining in-frame rearrangements with V and J assigned. Such tables are incomplete; in checked studies, under half of the missing clones stem from an unresolved V gene, and the remainder is unexplained. This sample lists some 20,000 clones; 87% were detected once. The leading ten clones occupy roughly 7.1% of the sample. The time point label on this specimen signifies: week 3, after first cycle of checkpoint inhibitor. Source: blood, taken from a patient treated with checkpoint blockade. These receptors originate from a human donor with melanoma.

The chain links TRBV30 to TRBJ2-2, with 10 bases fitting TRBD1. The length of the CDR3 is 12 residues. With 7 bases clipped from V and 7 bases from J, the junction kept 3 bases outside the gene matches. Germline CDR1 GTSNPN, CDR2 SVGIG (reference sequence). The chain's CDR3 is CASTGGGGELFF. The CDR3 DNA is TGTGCCTCGACAGGGGGCGGCGGGGAGCTGTTTTTT.

The rearrangement joins TRBV5-4 to TRBJ2-3; D not certain. The CDR3 length is 12 residues. Germline V CDR1 and CDR2: SGHNT, YYREEE (reference sequence). With 2 bases removed from V and 2 bases from J, the gap between germline ends came to 3 bases. In nucleotides, the CDR3 is TGTGCCAGCAGCTTCGCCACAGATACGCAGTATTTT. Translated: CASSFATDTQYF.

The chain employs TRBV7-2 and TRBJ1-5; D might be TRBD1 (6 bases). Germline assignment: CDR1 SGHTA and CDR2 FQGNSA. The germline V and J ends were trimmed by 5 bases and 3 bases, with 17 bases remaining between them. The CDR3 covers 16 residues. CDR3 loop: CASSLGGHRYNQPQHF. Here the CDR3 DNA reads TGTGCCAGCAGCCTCGGGGGGCACAGATACAATCAGCCCCAGCATTTT.

CDR3 amino acids: CASSHPDRGPNQPQHF. The CDR3 DNA follows: TGCGCCAGCAGCCACCCGGACAGGGGGCCTAATCAGCCCCAGCATTTT. The rearrangement joins TRBV4-1 to TRBJ1-5; 11 bases match TRBD1. Unmatched junction bases numbered 5, after V lost 3 bases and J lost 4 bases. Germline CDR1 MGHRA, CDR2 YSYEKL. The CDR3 length is 16 residues.

This sequence joins TRBV18 and TRBJ1-4; D call uncertain. Trimming pared 0 bases from V and 2 bases from J, leaving 19 bases between. This CDR3 has 19 amino acids. From germline, CDR1 is KGHSH and CDR2 LQKENI. CDR3 loop: CASSPPPAGSLSTNEKLFF. The CDR3 coding sequence is TGTGCCAGCTCACCACCACCCGCCGGGTCCCTAAGTACTAATGAAAAACTGTTTTTT.

The chain uses TRBV4-3 and TRBJ2-2; D is unresolved. V gave up 2 bases and J gave up 2 bases, with 18 bases separating them. In germline, CDR1 is LGHNA, CDR2 YSLEER. This CDR3 comprises 18 residues. This CDR3 is CASSQRVAGRTNTGELFF. The CDR3 coding sequence is TGCGCCAGCAGCCAAAGGGTCGCAGGCAGGACCAACACCGGGGAGCTGTTTTTT.

The V and J genes are TRBV28 and TRBJ2-2, with 8 bases aligning to TRBD1. The CDR3 is 16 amino acids. Losses at the gene ends were 2 bases for V and 3 bases for J; bases not matched to a gene: 5. Germline V CDR1 and CDR2: MDHEN, SYDVKM. DNA of the CDR3: TGTGCCAGCAGTTTAGCGGCAGGGGGCGACACCGGGGAGCTGTTTTTT. Residues: CASSLAAGGDTGELFF.

This sequence joins TRBV9 and TRBJ2-7; D is possibly TRBD1 (6 bases). CDR3 length equals 15 residues. Between the trimmed V and J ends, which lost 0 bases and 5 bases, there was a span of 15 bases. The germline CDR1 and CDR2 sequences are SGDLS and YYNGEE. The CDR3 DNA sequence: TGTGCCAGCAGCGTAGAAGGGGGAGACGGCCACGAGCAGTACTTC. Translating it yields CASSVEGGDGHEQYF.

The V call is TRBV29-1, the J call TRBJ2-7, with D possibly TRBD2 on 5 matching bases. V lost 0 bases and J lost 3, with 15 bases in between. The germline gives CDR1 SQVTM, CDR2 ANQGSEA. This CDR3 spans 15 amino acids. The DNA for the CDR3 is TGCAGCGTTGAAGATCCCACTAGTAAGGACTACGAGCAGTACTTC. Translating gives CSVEDPTSKDYEQYF.

The chain combines TRBV7-2 with TRBJ2-7; 8 nucleotides agree with TRBD1. The CDR3 extends over 16 amino acids. V gave up 4 bases and J gave up 3 bases; unmatched junction bases: 11. In germline, CDR1 is SGHTA, CDR2 FQGNSA. The CDR3 loop reads CASSSPTGVPDYEQYF. CDR3 coding DNA: TGTGCCAGCAGCTCCCCGACAGGGGTCCCAGACTACGAGCAGTACTTC.

The rearrangement uses TRBV5-1 and TRBJ1-3; D is undetermined. The germline V gene has CDR1 SGHRS and CDR2 YFSETQ. The CDR3 sequence is 14 residues long. The V end lost 2 bases, the J end lost 4 bases, and 10 bases lay between the germline ends. The CDR3 is CASSFQGAGNTIYF. In DNA, the CDR3 is TGCGCCAGCAGCTTCCAAGGAGCGGGAAACACCATATATTTT.

The CDR3, as DNA: TGTGCCAGCAGTTTCTCATCAGGGGGTGGCTATGGCTACACCTTC. This gives the protein CASSFSSGGGYGYTF. The chain links TRBV28 to TRBJ1-2, with TRBD1 identical over 7 bases. V gave up 3 bases and J gave up 4 bases; unmatched junction bases: 8. The CDR3 spans 15 residues. Looked up from germline, CDR1 is MDHEN and CDR2 is SYDVKM.

This clone was counted once. The V and J genes are TRBV5-6 and TRBJ2-7, with a possible D match to TRBD1 (6 bases). The CDR3 runs to 14 residues. CDR1 is SGHDT, CDR2 YYEEEE, per germline. Trimming pared 4 bases from V and 3 bases from J, leaving 14 bases between. In DNA, the CDR3 is TGTGCCAGCAGCCCTCGAAGGGGGTACTACGAGCAGTACTTC. This encodes CASSPRRGYYEQYF.

The chain recombines TRBV2 with TRBJ2-1, with TRBD2 as a possible D gene (6 bases). Germline loops: CDR1 SNHLY, CDR2 FYNNEI. The V and J ends lost 7 bases and 5 bases respectively, with 18 bases between them. This CDR3 has 15 residues. CDR3 amino acids: CASNGGTLDDNEQFF. The CDR3 nucleotides read TGTGCCAGCAACGGCGGGACGCTCGATGACAATGAGCAGTTCTTC.

This clone was observed once. The chain carries TRBV28 and TRBJ2-1; unclear D gene. Germline values: CDR1 MDHEN, CDR2 SYDVKM. There are 13 residues in the CDR3. V was pared by 3 bases and J by 3 bases, with 6 bases between. DNA of the CDR3: TGTGCCAGCAGTTTGACTGACTACAATGAGCAGTTCTTC. Its translation: CASSLTDYNEQFF.